This TCR beta chain was recorded in a study of T cell repertoires in cytomegalovirus infection. In the study overall: Matching HLA type, along with CMV infection, was indicated by public TCR beta signatures.

This clonotype has ten or more counts. There are 15 residues in the CDR3. Per the germline V gene, CDR1 is ENHRY and CDR2 is SYGVKD. V was shortened by 4 bases and J by 0 bases, with 10 bases between the two germline ends. From the reads, TCRdb called clonotypes with MiXCR, one entry per CDR3 protein. In the table there are 200,000 to 300,000 distinct CDR3 sequences, 9.1% of which are singletons. The chain combines TRBV10-3 with TRBJ1-3; possible D gene TRBD1, 5 bases. Sequencing used PBMCs. The sequence was obtained from a human donor in good health (CMV status not recorded). Some clones in this sample may be carry-over from other donors' samples. In nucleotides, the CDR3 is TGTGCCATCAGTGCGACGGACAACTCTGGAAACACCATATATTTT. Translated, it gives CAISATDNSGNTIYF.